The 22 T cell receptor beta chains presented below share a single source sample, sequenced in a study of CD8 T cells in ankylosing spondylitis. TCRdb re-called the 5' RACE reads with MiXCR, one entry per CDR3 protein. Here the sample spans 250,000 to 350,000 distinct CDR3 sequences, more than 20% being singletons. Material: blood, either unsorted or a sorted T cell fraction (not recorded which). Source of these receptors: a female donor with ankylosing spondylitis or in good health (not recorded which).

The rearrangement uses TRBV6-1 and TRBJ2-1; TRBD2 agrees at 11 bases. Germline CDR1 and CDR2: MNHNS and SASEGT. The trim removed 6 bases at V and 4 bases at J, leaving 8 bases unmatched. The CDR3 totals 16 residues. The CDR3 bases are TGTGCCAGCAGCAAAAGAGGGACTAGCGGATACAATGAGCAGTTCTTC. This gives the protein CASSKRGTSGYNEQFF.

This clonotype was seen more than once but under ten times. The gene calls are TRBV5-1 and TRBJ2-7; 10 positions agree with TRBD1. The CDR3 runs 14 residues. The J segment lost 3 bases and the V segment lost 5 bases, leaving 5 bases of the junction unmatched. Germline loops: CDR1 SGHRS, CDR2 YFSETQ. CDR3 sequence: CASRRGQGYYEQYF. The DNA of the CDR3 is TGCGCCAGCAGACGGGGACAGGGGTACTACGAGCAGTACTTC.

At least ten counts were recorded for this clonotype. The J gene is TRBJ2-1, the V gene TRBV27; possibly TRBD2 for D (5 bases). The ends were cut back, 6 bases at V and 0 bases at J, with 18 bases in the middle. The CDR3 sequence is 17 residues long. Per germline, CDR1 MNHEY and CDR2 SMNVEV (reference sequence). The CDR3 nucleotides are TGTGCCAGCAGCCCCCTGGGCGGGCCTTCCTCCTACAATGAGCAGTTCTTC. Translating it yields CASSPLGGPSSYNEQFF.

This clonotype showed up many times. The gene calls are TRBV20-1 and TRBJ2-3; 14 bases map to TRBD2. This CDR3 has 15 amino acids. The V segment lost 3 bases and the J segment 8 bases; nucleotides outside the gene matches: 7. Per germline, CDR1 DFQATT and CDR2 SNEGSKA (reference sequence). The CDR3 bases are TGCAGTGCTAGTGGGACTAGCGGGAGTTTAAGTACGCAGTATTTT. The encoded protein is CSASGTSGSLSTQYF.

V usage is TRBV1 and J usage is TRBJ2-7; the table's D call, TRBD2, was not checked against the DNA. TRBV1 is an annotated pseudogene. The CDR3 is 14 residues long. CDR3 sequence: CTSSRGTPSYEQYF. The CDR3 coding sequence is TGCACCAGCAGCCGAGGGACTCCGTCCTACGAGCAGTACTTC.

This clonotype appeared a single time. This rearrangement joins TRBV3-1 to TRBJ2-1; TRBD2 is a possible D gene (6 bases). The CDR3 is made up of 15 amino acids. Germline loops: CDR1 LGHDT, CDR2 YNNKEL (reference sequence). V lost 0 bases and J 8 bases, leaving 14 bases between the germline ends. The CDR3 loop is CASSQDWVASDEQFF. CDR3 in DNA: TGTGCCAGCAGCCAAGATTGGGTAGCTAGCGATGAGCAGTTCTTC.

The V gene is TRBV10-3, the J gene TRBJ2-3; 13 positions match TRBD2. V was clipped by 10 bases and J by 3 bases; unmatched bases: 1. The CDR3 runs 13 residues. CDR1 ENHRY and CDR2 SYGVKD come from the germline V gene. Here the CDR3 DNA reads TGTGCCACGACTAGCGGGAGGACAGATACGCAGTATTTT. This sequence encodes CATTSGRTDTQYF.

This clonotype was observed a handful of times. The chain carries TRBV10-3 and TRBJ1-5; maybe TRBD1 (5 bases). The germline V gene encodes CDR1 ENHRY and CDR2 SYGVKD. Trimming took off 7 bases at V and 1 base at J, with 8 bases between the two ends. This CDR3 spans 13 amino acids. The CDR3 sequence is CAIKGQSNQPQHF. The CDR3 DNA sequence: TGTGCCATCAAGGGGCAGAGCAATCAGCCCCAGCATTTT.

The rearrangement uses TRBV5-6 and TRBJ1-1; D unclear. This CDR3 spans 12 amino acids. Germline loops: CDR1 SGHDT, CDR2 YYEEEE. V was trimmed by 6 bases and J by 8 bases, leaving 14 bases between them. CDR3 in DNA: TGTGCCAGCAACGAAATAGGGAGGGAAGCTTTCTTT. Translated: CASNEIGREAFF.

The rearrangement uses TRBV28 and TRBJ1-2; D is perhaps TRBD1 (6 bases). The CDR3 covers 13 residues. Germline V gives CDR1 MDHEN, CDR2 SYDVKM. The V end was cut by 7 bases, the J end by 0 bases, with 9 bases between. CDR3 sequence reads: CASTDSPNYGYTF. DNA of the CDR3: TGTGCCAGCACGGACAGCCCTAACTATGGCTACACCTTC.

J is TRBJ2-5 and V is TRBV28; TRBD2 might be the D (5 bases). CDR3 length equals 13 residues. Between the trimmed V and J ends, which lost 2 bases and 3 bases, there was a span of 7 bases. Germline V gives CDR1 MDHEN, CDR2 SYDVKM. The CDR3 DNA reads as TGTGCCAGCAGTTTAAGAGCGGAAGAGACCCAGTACTTC. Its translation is CASSLRAEETQYF. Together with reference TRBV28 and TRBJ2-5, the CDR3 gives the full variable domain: DVKVTQSSRYLVKRTGEKVFLECVQDMDHENMFWYRQDPGLGLRLIYFSYDVKMKEKGDIPEGYSVSREKKERFSLILESASTNQTSMYLCASSLRAEETQYFGPGTRLLVL.

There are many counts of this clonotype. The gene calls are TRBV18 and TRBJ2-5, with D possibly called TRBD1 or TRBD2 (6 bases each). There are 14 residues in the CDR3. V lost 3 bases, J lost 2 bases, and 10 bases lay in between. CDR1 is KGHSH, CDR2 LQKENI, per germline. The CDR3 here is CASSPTGTQETQYF. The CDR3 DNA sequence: TGTGCCAGCTCACCTACAGGGACTCAAGAGACCCAGTACTTC.

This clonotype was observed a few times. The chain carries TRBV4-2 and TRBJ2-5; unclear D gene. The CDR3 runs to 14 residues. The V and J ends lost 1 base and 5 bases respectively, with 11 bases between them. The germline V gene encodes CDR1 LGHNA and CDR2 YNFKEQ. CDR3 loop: CASSQVLGLETQYF. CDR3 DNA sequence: TGTGCCAGCAGCCAAGTCTTGGGCCTGGAGACCCAGTACTTC.

The CDR3 sequence: CASSQESLAALTDTQYF. In nucleotides, the CDR3 is TGCGCCAGCAGCCAAGAGAGCCTAGCGGCCCTCACAGATACGCAGTATTTT. V is TRBV4-1 and J is TRBJ2-3; 7 bases map to TRBD2. Germline V gives CDR1 MGHRA, CDR2 YSYEKL. There are 17 residues in the CDR3. V shed 0 bases, J shed 2 bases, and the junction held 8 bases outside the gene matches.

CDR3 nucleotides: TGTGCCAGCAGCCCGCCCCTGAGCCCCTACGAGCAGTACTTC. Protein product: CASSPPLSPYEQYF. The V gene is TRBV6-1, the J gene TRBJ2-7, with D uncertain. The CDR3 is made up of 14 amino acids. Germline V lookup: CDR1 MNHNS, CDR2 SASEGT. Trimming removed 6 bases at V and 2 bases at J, with 14 bases between.

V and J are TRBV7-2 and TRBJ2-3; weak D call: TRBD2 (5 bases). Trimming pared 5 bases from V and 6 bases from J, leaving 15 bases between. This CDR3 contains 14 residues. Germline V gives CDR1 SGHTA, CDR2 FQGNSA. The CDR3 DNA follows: TGTGCCAGCAGCCGAGCGGCCCCGCCTGATACGCAGTATTTT. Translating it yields CASSRAAPPDTQYF.

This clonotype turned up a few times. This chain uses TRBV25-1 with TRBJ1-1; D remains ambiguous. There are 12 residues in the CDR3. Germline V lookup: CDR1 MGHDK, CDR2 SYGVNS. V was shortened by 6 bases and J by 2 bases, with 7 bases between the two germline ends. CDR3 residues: CASRQFNTEAFF. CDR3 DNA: TGTGCCAGCAGACAATTTAACACTGAAGCTTTCTTT.

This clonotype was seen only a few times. The CDR3 is CASSPNSYTQYF. CDR3 sequence (DNA): TGTGCCAGCAGCCCCAATTCCTATACGCAGTATTTT. V is TRBV7-2 and J is TRBJ2-3; no clear D gene. The CDR3 has 12 amino acids. The ends were cut back, 5 bases at V and 7 bases at J, with 10 bases in the middle. The V gene's germline CDR1 is SGHTA and CDR2 FQGNSA.

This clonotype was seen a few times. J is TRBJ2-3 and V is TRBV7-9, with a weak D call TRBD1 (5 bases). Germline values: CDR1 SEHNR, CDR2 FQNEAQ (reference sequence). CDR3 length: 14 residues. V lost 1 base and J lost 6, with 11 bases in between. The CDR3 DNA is TGTGCCAGCAGCTTAGTTTCAGGGTTGGATACGCAGTATTTT. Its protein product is CASSLVSGLDTQYF. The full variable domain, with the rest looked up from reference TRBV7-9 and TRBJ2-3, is DTGVSQNPRHKITKRGQNVTFRCDPISEHNRLYWYRQTLGQGPEFLTYFQNEAQLEKSRLLSDRFSAERPKGSFSTLEIQRTEQGDSAMYLCASSLVSGLDTQYFGPGTRLTVL.

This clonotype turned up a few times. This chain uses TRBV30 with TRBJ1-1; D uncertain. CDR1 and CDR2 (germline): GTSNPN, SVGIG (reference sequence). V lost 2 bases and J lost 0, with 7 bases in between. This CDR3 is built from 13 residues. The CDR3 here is CAWSYPVNTEAFF. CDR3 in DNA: TGTGCCTGGAGTTATCCCGTGAACACTGAAGCTTTCTTT.

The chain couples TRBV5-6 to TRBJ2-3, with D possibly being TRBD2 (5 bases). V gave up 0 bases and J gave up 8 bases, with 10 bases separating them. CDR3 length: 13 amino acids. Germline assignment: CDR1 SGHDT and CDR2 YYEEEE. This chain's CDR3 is CASSLDRGATQYF. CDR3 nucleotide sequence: TGTGCCAGCAGCTTGGACCGGGGAGCTACGCAGTATTTT.

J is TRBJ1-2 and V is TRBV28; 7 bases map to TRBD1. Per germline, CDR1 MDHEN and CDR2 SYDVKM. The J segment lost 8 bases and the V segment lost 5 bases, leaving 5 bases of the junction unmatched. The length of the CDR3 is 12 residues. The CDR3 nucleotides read TGTGCCAGCAGTACGACAGGGACCGGCTACACCTTC. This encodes CASSTTGTGYTF.